This T cell receptor (beta chain) appears in the sequencing data of a study of T cell repertoires in cytomegalovirus infection. Across the study: Indicated by public TCR beta signatures were CMV infection and matching HLA type. Findings of the study overall: People with CMV and the relevant HLA were identified by cumulative public TCR beta family frequency. Dominating the ex vivo response were HLA-C-restricted CMV-specific TCR beta clonotypes.

V lost 2 bases, J lost 12 bases, and 14 bases stayed unmatched. Germline CDR1 MNHEY, CDR2 SVGEGT. The CDR3 covers 16 residues. TCRdb itself ran the reads through MiXCR, one entry per CDR3 protein. The data show around 230,000 distinct CDR3 sequences, 6.5% seen once. Ten or more counts support this clonotype. Its antigen is as yet unknown. The sequence was obtained from a human donor in good health (CMV status not recorded). Some clones in this sample may be carry-over from other donors' samples. The gene calls are TRBV6-2 or TRBV6-3 and TRBJ2-1, with 9 bases that match TRBD1. The sequencing sample was made of PBMCs. CDR3 amino acids: CASSYLTGGQDFGQFF. The DNA for the CDR3 is TGTGCCAGCAGTTACCTCACAGGGGGCCAGGATTTCGGGCAGTTCTTC.